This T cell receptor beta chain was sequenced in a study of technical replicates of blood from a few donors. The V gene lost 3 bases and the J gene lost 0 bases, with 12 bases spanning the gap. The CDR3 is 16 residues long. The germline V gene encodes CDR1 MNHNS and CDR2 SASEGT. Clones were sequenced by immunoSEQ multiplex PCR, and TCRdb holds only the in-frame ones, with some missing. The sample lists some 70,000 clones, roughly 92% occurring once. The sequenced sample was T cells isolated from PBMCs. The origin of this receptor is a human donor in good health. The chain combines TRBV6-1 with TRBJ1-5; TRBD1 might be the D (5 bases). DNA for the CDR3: TGTGCCAGCAGTGACATAGGGGCGCATAGCAATCAGCCCCAGCATTTT. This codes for CASSDIGAHSNQPQHF.